These 19 T cell receptor beta chains share one sample of origin, sequenced in a study of cytomegalovirus exposure and HLA in healthy donors (dated by TCRdb to about 2017). The method was the immunoSEQ multiplex PCR assay. For the multiplex PCR, a mixture combining 60 forward primers for TCR Vbeta segments and 13 reverse primers for TCR Jbeta segments was used. TCRdb took this table from immuneACCESS and kept in-frame rearrangements with V and J called. Such tables lack part of the clones; where checked against another copy, unresolved V genes explain under half of the gap, and the rest is unexplained. The table of this sample itemizes around 190,000 clones. Around 0.95% of the sample is held by the ten biggest clonotypes. The specimen sequenced was PBMCs. These receptors came from a woman in her twenties or thirties in good health and CMV-seropositive.

The chain combines TRBV5-1 with TRBJ2-1, with D uncertain. CDR3 length: 14 amino acids. V lost 4 bases to trimming and J lost 0 bases, with 8 bases between them. The germline V gene encodes CDR1 SGHRS and CDR2 YFSETQ. CDR3 in amino acids: CASSLSGSYNEQFF. CDR3 sequence (DNA): TGCGCCAGCAGCCTATCGGGCTCCTACAATGAGCAGTTCTTC.

The rearrangement uses TRBV6-1 and TRBJ1-6; no firm D call. V lost 6 bases, J lost 12 bases, and 15 bases lay in between. The CDR3 covers 13 residues. The V gene's germline CDR1 is MNHNS and CDR2 SASEGT. The CDR3 loop is CASRGTIQGPLHF. The DNA of the CDR3 is TGTGCCAGCAGAGGTACTATTCAAGGACCCCTCCACTTT.

V is TRBV7-9 and J is TRBJ2-1; 7 bases map to TRBD1. This CDR3 is built from 16 residues. The trim removed 5 bases at V and 6 bases at J, leaving 13 bases unmatched. CDR1 and CDR2 from the germline V gene are SEHNR and FQNEAQ (reference sequence). CDR3 bases: TGTGCCAGCAGCAGACAGGGACAGTACCAAGGCAATGAGCAGTTCTTC. It codes for CASSRQGQYQGNEQFF.

The chain employs TRBV6-5 and TRBJ2-3, with D perhaps TRBD1 (5 bases). Germline values: CDR1 MNHEY, CDR2 SVGAGI. This CDR3 region has 15 residues. The V gene lost 8 bases and the J gene lost 2 bases, with 17 bases spanning the gap. The chain's CDR3 is CASALGGAYTDTQYF. CDR3 in DNA: TGTGCCAGCGCCCTGGGTGGGGCATACACAGATACGCAGTATTTT.

J is TRBJ2-7 and V is TRBV30, with 9 bases identical to TRBD2. The V gene's germline CDR1 is GTSNPN and CDR2 SVGIG (reference sequence). The CDR3 totals 12 residues. Losses at the gene ends were 4 bases for V and 9 bases for J; bases not matched to a gene: 7. The DNA for the CDR3 is TGTGCCTGGAAGGGACTAGCAGAACGGCAGTACTTC. Translating it yields CAWKGLAERQYF.

J is TRBJ1-2 and V is TRBV19; no firm D call. The V gene lost 3 bases and the J gene lost 4 bases, with 12 bases spanning the gap. This CDR3 is 14 amino acids long. Germline values: CDR1 LNHDA, CDR2 SQIVND (reference sequence). As DNA, the CDR3 is TGTGCCAGTAGTATGCGCCTGTCAGGCTATGGCTACACCTTC. It encodes CASSMRLSGYGYTF.

The gene calls are TRBV5-1 and TRBJ2-7; D uncertain. The germline gives CDR1 SGHRS, CDR2 YFSETQ. The ends were cut back, 4 bases at V and 6 bases at J, with 17 bases in the middle. The CDR3 loop spans 14 amino acids. CDR3 amino acids: CASSEDIVAPEQYF. DNA of the CDR3: TGCGCCAGCAGCGAGGATATTGTAGCTCCCGAGCAGTACTTC.

This chain joins TRBV19 and TRBJ2-5, with D possibly being TRBD2 (5 bases). Trimming took off 0 bases at V and 5 bases at J, with 16 bases between the two ends. Germline loops: CDR1 LNHDA, CDR2 SQIVND (reference sequence). There are 16 residues in the CDR3. CDR3 nucleotides: TGTGCCAGTAGTATAGATCATTCCCGGGGTTCGGAGACCCAGTACTTC. Its translation: CASSIDHSRGSETQYF.

The V gene is TRBV27, the J gene TRBJ2-7; TRBD2 matches at 12 bases. Germline V CDR1 and CDR2: MNHEY, SMNVEV (reference sequence). J gave up 4 bases and V 6 bases, and 7 bases lay outside the gene matches. The CDR3 totals 15 residues. For the CDR3, the DNA is TGTGCCAGCAGGTCGACTAGCGGGGGTAAATACGAGCAGTACTTC. Translation: CASRSTSGGKYEQYF.

The J gene is TRBJ2-7, the V gene TRBV18, with 7 bases identical to TRBD2. Germline CDR1 KGHSH, CDR2 LQKENI. The CDR3 has 15 residues. Trimming removed 6 bases from V and 1 base from J; junction bases left unmatched: 9. CDR3 bases: TGTGCCAGCTCCCCGCCCGCCGGGGGGTCCTACGAGCAGTACTTC. This sequence encodes CASSPPAGGSYEQYF. The full variable domain, completed using reference TRBV18 and TRBJ2-7, is NAGVMQNPRHLVRRRGQEARLRCSPMKGHSHVYWYRQLPEEGLKFMVYLQKENIIDESGMPKERFSAEFPKEGPSILRIQQVVRGDSAAYFCASSPPAGGSYEQYFGPGTRLTVT.

The rearrangement links TRBV6-6 to TRBJ1-1; no clear D gene. This CDR3 spans 10 amino acids. V was cut by 5 bases and J by 7 bases, with 5 bases left in between. Germline lookup yields CDR1 MNHNY and CDR2 SVGAGI (reference sequence). The CDR3: CASSAGEAFF. The CDR3, as DNA: TGTGCCAGCAGTGCCGGTGAAGCTTTCTTT.

The chain joins TRBV15 to TRBJ2-7, with 7 bases aligning to TRBD1. CDR3 size: 17 residues. Germline CDR1 reads LNHNV; CDR2 reads YYDKDF (reference sequence). V shed 1 base, J shed 0 bases, and the junction held 9 bases outside the gene matches. The CDR3 nucleotides read TGTGCCACCAGCAGAGGAATGTTGGGACAGAGCTCCTACGAGCAGTACTTC. It yields the protein CATSRGMLGQSSYEQYF. The whole variable domain, filled in from reference TRBV15 and TRBJ2-7, reads DAMVIQNPRYQVTQFGKPVTLSCSQTLNHNVMYWYQQKSSQAPKLLFHYYDKDFNNEADTPDNFQSRRPNTSFCFLDIRSPGLGDTAMYLCATSRGMLGQSSYEQYFGPGTRLTVT.

The chain couples TRBV6-1 to TRBJ2-7, with D tentatively TRBD2 (6 bases). V was clipped by 4 bases and J by 0 bases, with 19 bases between them. The length of the CDR3 is 17 residues. Germline lookup yields CDR1 MNHNS and CDR2 SASEGT. The CDR3 coding sequence is TGTGCCAGCAGTGCGACCCTCCCTAGCGTAAGCTCCTACGAGCAGTACTTC. Translated, it gives CASSATLPSVSSYEQYF.

The chain uses TRBV6-5 and TRBJ2-3; 7 bases are a match to TRBD1. The CDR3 loop spans 15 amino acids. Germline loops: CDR1 MNHEY, CDR2 SVGAGI. With 2 bases clipped from V and 3 bases from J, the junction kept 5 bases outside the gene matches. The CDR3 protein is CASSYTGVSTDTQYF. The CDR3 nucleotides read TGTGCCAGCAGTTACACAGGGGTGTCTACAGATACGCAGTATTTT.

V usage is TRBV4-1 and J usage is TRBJ1-2; D unclear. CDR3 length: 14 amino acids. Trimming pared 1 base from V and 3 bases from J, leaving 9 bases between. Germline CDR1 is MGHRA and CDR2 is YSYEKL. CDR3 DNA sequence: TGCGCCAGCAGCCAAGGTGGAGGTCACTATGGCTACACCTTC. It yields the protein CASSQGGGHYGYTF.

The rearrangement links TRBV7-2 to TRBJ2-7; maybe TRBD1 (5 bases). The CDR3 contains 13 residues. Germline V gene lookup returns CDR1 SGHTA and CDR2 FQGNSA. The V end lost 6 bases, the J end lost 6 bases, and 15 bases lay between the germline ends. The DNA of the CDR3 is TGTGCCAGCAGTCCCTTGGGAAGGGGCGAGCAGTACTTC. Protein product: CASSPLGRGEQYF.

The rearrangement links TRBV5-6 to TRBJ1-5, with 12 bases lining up with TRBD1. This CDR3 comprises 18 residues. Germline values: CDR1 SGHDT, CDR2 YYEEEE. V gave up 5 bases and J gave up 2 bases; unmatched junction bases: 11. The CDR3 DNA follows: TGTGCCAGCAGTACCGGGACAGGGGGCGGATGGGGCAATCAGCCCCAGCATTTT. Protein sequence: CASSTGTGGGWGNQPQHF.

J is TRBJ1-2 and V is TRBV27; 7 positions agree with TRBD1. The germline gives CDR1 MNHEY, CDR2 SMNVEV (reference sequence). The CDR3 length is 14 residues. The trim removed 3 bases at V and 4 bases at J, leaving 5 bases unmatched. The CDR3 nucleotides are TGTGCCAGCAGTTTCGGGGGACAGCCCTATGGCTACACCTTC. It translates to CASSFGGQPYGYTF.

The chain carries TRBV29-1 and TRBJ1-2, with 9 bases lining up with TRBD1. V was pared by 5 bases and J by 8 bases, with 15 bases of the junction left unmatched. This CDR3 has 15 residues. Germline CDR1 and CDR2: SQVTM and ANQGSEA. Written as DNA, the CDR3 is TGCAGCGTTCCTTCCCCCGGGACAGGGATAAACGGCTACACCTTC. Translating it yields CSVPSPGTGINGYTF.